What follows are 13 T cell receptor beta chains derived from one specimen sequenced in a study of blood T cells in healthy people across ages. Combining a sample-barcoded 5' primer with a J-beta primer mix, a second PCR ran for roughly 7 to 11 cycles. One entry per CDR3 protein results from TCRdb running MiXCR on the 5' RACE reads. The table lists about 680,000 distinct CDR3 sequences, over 45% of them singletons. What was sequenced was blood. The receptors derive from a woman aged 60-75 years in good health.

CDR3 nucleotides: TGTGCCAGCAGTGAACAAGGGGACCGCTATGGCTACACCTTC. Its translation: CASSEQGDRYGYTF. This sequence joins TRBV2 and TRBJ1-2; maybe TRBD1 (5 bases). CDR3 length: 14 amino acids. Trimming took 2 bases from V and 4 from J, leaving 11 bases between them. Germline values: CDR1 SNHLY, CDR2 FYNNEI.

This clonotype was observed a few times. The chain carries TRBV7-2 and TRBJ2-7; TRBD2 matches at 15 bases. This CDR3 has 14 residues. Germline V gives CDR1 SGHTA, CDR2 FQGNSA. Trimming took 5 bases from V and 9 from J; bases not matched to a gene: 5. The CDR3 region is CASSSGLAGGVQYF. DNA of the CDR3: TGTGCCAGCAGCAGTGGACTAGCGGGAGGGGTGCAGTACTTC.

This clonotype came up a few times. The chain employs TRBV20-1 and TRBJ2-7, with unresolved D. In germline, CDR1 is DFQATT, CDR2 SNEGSKA (reference sequence). The CDR3 loop spans 14 amino acids. Trimming left V 6 bases short and J 2 bases short, with 17 bases between. The CDR3 nucleotides are TGCAGTGCACCTCAAGTCGGATACACCTACGAGCAGTACTTC. This gives the protein CSAPQVGYTYEQYF.

This clonotype was counted a few times. The V gene is TRBV14, the J gene TRBJ1-1; no clear D gene. Germline V gene data show CDR1 as SGHDN and CDR2 as FVKESK. The CDR3 length is 13 residues. V was shortened by 3 bases and J by 6 bases, with 11 bases between the two germline ends. The CDR3, as DNA: TGTGCCAGCAGCCAGTTGATAGGAGCTGAAGCTTTCTTT. Protein sequence: CASSQLIGAEAFF.

Note on this clonotype: A much larger clone differs from this one at a single base, so this may be a read error. The J gene is TRBJ2-1, the V gene TRBV6-2 or TRBV6-3, with TRBD2 identical over 10 bases. Germline CDR1 MNHEY, CDR2 SVGEGT. There are 14 residues in the CDR3. The CDR3 loop is CANSWTSGYNEQFF. CDR3 bases: TGTGCCAACAGTTGGACTAGCGGATACAATGAGCAGTTCTTC.

CDR3 DNA: TGCGCCAGCAGCCAAGCGGGACTAGTCAACTCTCCTGAGCAGTTCTTC. Protein product: CASSQAGLVNSPEQFF. The chain has TRBV5-1 and TRBJ2-1; 8 bases line up with TRBD2. The J segment lost 9 bases and the V segment lost 4 bases, leaving 15 bases of the junction unmatched. The CDR3 runs to 16 residues. Germline CDR1 and CDR2: SGHRS and YFSETQ.

This clonotype was detected many times. This chain links TRBV7-2 with TRBJ2-7; D gene ambiguous. Germline CDR1 reads SGHTA; CDR2 reads FQGNSA. The CDR3 is 14 residues long. The ends were cut back, 5 bases at V and 0 bases at J, with 11 bases in the middle. The CDR3 bases are TGTGCCAGCAGCACAGCAATAGGCTCCTACGAGCAGTACTTC. Encoded protein: CASSTAIGSYEQYF.

This clonotype was seen only a few times. The genes are TRBV3-1 and TRBJ2-1; 9 bases align to TRBD2. J was trimmed by 7 bases and V by 4 bases; bases with no gene match: 11. The germline V gene encodes CDR1 LGHDT and CDR2 YNNKEL (reference sequence). There are 16 residues in the CDR3. The CDR3 region has the DNA TGTGCCAGCAGCCCTCGGGCTAGCGGGATCAAAAATGAGCAGTTCTTC. It specifies CASSPRASGIKNEQFF.

The CDR3 region is CASGPRRNYGYTF. The CDR3 nucleotides are TGTGCCAGCGGACCCCGACGGAACTATGGCTACACCTTC. The chain couples TRBV6-6 to TRBJ1-2, with D unclear. CDR1 MNHNY and CDR2 SVGAGI come from the germline V gene (reference sequence). The CDR3 extends over 13 amino acids. V was shortened by 8 bases and J by 2 bases, with 12 bases between the two germline ends.

The rearrangement joins TRBV12-3 or TRBV12-4 to TRBJ2-1, with 8 bases fitting TRBD2. Trimming at V came to 5 bases and at J to 4 bases, leaving 4 bases not matched to a gene. The CDR3 covers 14 residues. CDR3 DNA: TGTGCCAGCAGTCGGACTAGCCGGTACAATGAGCAGTTCTTC. This sequence encodes CASSRTSRYNEQFF.

The chain recombines TRBV6-2 or TRBV6-3 with TRBJ2-1; no reliable D call. V shed 2 bases and J shed 0 bases, with 8 bases lying between them. Germline V gene lookup returns CDR1 MNHEY and CDR2 SVGEGT. The CDR3 is 15 amino acids. CDR3: CASSYAESSYNEQFF. The CDR3 coding sequence is TGTGCCAGCAGTTACGCAGAAAGCTCCTACAATGAGCAGTTCTTC.

This clonotype was detected once. At one of its ends the junction is not consistent with the germline gene, which may arise from a read error. V usage is TRBV20-1 and J usage is TRBJ2-1; TRBD2 aligns across 10 bases. This CDR3 has 16 residues. Germline assignment: CDR1 DFQATT and CDR2 SNEGSKA (reference sequence). This chain's CDR3 is CGASGRSGRAGNEQFF. DNA for the CDR3: TGCGGTGCTTCTGGGCGAAGCGGGAGGGCCGGCAATGAGCAGTTCTTC.

This clonotype was counted ten times or more. V usage is TRBV20-1 and J usage is TRBJ1-6, with 7 positions matching TRBD1. J was trimmed by 6 bases and V by 6 bases; bases with no gene match: 11. This CDR3 region has 15 residues. Germline CDR1 is DFQATT and CDR2 is SNEGSKA (reference sequence). In DNA, the CDR3 is TGCAGTGCCCTCGCGGGACAGCCACGTAATTCACCCCTCCACTTT. Encoded protein: CSALAGQPRNSPLHF.